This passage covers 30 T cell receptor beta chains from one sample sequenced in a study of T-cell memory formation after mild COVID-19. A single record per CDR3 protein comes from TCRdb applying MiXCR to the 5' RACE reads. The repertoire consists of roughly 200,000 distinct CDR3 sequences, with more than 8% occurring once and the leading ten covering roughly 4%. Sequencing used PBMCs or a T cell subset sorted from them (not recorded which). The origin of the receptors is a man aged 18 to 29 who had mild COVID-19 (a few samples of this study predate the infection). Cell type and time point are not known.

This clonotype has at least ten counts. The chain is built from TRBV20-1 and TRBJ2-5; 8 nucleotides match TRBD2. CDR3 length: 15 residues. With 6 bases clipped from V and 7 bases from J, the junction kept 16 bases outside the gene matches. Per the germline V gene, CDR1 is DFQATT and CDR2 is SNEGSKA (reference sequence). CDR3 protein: CSARGGAGAPGTQYF. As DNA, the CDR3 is TGCAGTGCCCGGGGGGGAGCGGGGGCCCCTGGGACCCAGTACTTC.

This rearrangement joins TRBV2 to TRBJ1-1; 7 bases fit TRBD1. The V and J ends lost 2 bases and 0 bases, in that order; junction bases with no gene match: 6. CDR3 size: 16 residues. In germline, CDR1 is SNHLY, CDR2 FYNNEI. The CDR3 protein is CASSEREGAMNTEAFF. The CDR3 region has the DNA TGTGCCAGCAGTGAACGCGAGGGGGCGATGAACACTGAAGCTTTCTTT.

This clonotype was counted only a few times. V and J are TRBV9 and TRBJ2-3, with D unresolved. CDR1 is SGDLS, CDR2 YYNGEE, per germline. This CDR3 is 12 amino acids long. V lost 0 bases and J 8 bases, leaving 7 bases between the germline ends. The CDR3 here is CASSVATGTQYF. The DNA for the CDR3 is TGTGCCAGCAGCGTAGCTACGGGTACGCAGTATTTT.

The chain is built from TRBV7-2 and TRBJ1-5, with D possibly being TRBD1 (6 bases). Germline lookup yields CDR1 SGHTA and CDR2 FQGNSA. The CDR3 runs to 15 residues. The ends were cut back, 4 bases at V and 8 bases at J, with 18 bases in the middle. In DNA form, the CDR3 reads TGTGCCAGCAGCTCCACAGGGTCTCGGAATGAGCCCCAGCATTTT. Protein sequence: CASSSTGSRNEPQHF. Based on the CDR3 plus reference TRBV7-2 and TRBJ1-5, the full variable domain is GAGVSQSPSNKVTEKGKDVELRCDPISGHTALYWYRQSLGQGLEFLIYFQGNSAPDKSGLPSDRFSAERTGGSVSTLTIQRTQQEDSAVYLCASSSTGSRNEPQHFGDGTRLSIL.

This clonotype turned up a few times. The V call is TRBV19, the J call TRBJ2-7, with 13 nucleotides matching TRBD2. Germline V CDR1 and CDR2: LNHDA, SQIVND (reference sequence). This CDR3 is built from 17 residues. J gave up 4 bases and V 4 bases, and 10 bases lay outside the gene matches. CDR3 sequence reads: CASSTPRLAGGIYEQYF. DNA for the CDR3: TGTGCCAGTAGTACCCCCCGACTAGCGGGGGGAATATACGAGCAGTACTTC.

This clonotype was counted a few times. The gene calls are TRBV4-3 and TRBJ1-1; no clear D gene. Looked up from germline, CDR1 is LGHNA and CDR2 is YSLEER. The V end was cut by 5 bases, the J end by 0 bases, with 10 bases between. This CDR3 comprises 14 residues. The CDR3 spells CASSYLGMNTEAFF. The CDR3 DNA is TGCGCCAGCAGCTACCTTGGGATGAACACTGAAGCTTTCTTT.

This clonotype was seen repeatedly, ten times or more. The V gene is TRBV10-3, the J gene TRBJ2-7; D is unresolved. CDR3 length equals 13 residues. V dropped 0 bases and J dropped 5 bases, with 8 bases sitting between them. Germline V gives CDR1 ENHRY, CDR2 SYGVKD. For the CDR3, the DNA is TGTGCCATCAGTGAGTCTATTAGGGACGAGCAGTACGTC. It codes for CAISESIRDEQYV.

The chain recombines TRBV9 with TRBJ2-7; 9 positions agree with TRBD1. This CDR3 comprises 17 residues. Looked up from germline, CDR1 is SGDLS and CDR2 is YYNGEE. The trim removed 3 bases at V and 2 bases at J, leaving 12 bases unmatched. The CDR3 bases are TGTGCCAGCAGCGCCGGGACAGGGTATAGTAGACCCTACGAGCAGTACTTC. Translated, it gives CASSAGTGYSRPYEQYF.

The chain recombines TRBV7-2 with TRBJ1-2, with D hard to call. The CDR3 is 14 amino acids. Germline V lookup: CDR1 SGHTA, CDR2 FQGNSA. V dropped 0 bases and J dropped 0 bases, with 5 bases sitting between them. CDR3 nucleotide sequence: TGTGCCAGCAGCTTAGCGACGGCTAACTATGGCTACACCTTC. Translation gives CASSLATANYGYTF.

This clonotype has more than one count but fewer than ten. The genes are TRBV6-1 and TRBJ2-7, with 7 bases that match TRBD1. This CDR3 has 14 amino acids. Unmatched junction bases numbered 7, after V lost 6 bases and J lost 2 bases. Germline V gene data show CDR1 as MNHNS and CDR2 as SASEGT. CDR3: CASRRGQGAYEQYF. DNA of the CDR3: TGTGCCAGCAGGAGGGGTCAGGGGGCCTACGAGCAGTACTTC.

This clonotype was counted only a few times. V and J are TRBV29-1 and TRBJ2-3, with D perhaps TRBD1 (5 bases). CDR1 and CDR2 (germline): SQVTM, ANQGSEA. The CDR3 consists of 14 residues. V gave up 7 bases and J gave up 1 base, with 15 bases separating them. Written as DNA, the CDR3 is TGCAGCGCCGACCAAGGGGCCGGCACAGATACGCAGTATTTT. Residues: CSADQGAGTDTQYF.

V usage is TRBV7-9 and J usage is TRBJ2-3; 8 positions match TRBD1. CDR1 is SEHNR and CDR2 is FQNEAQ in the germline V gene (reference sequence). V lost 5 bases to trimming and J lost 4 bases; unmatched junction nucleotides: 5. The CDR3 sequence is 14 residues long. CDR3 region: CASSPGGRSDTQYF. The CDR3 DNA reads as TGTGCCAGCAGCCCAGGGGGCCGCTCAGATACGCAGTATTTT. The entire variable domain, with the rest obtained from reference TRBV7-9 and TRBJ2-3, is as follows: DTGVSQNPRHKITKRGQNVTFRCDPISEHNRLYWYRQTLGQGPEFLTYFQNEAQLEKSRLLSDRFSAERPKGSFSTLEIQRTEQGDSAMYLCASSPGGRSDTQYFGPGTRLTVL.

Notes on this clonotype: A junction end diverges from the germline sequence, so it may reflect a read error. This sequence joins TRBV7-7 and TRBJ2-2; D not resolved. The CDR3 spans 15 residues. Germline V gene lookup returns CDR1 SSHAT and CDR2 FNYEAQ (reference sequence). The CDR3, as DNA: TGTGCTAGCAGCTTATCTCCCCAGAACACCGGGGAGCTGTTTTTT. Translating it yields CASSLSPQNTGELFF.

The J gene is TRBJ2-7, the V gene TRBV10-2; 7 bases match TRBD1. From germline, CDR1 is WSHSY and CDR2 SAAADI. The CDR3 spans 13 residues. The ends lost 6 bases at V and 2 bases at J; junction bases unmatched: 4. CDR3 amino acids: CASSRQGPYEQYF. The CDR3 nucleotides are TGCGCCAGCAGCAGACAGGGACCCTACGAGCAGTACTTC.

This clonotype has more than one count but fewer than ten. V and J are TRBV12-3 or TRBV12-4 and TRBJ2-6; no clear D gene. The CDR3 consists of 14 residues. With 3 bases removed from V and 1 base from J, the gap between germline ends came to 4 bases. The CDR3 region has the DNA TGTGCCAGCAGTTTCGTGTCTGGGGCCAACGTCCTGACTTTC. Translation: CASSFVSGANVLTF.

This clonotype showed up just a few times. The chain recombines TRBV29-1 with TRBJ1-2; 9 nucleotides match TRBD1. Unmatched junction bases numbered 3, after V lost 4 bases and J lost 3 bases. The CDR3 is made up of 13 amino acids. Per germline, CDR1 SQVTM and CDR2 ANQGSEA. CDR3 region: CSVGTGEDYGYTF. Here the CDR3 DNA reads TGCAGCGTTGGGACAGGGGAGGACTATGGCTACACCTTC.

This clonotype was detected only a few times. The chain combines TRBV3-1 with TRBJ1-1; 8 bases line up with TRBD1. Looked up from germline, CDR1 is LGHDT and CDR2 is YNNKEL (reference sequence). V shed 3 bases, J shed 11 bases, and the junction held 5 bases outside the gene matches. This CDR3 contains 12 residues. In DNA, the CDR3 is TGTGCCAGCAGCCAGCTGGACAGGGAGGCTTTCTTT. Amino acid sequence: CASSQLDREAFF.

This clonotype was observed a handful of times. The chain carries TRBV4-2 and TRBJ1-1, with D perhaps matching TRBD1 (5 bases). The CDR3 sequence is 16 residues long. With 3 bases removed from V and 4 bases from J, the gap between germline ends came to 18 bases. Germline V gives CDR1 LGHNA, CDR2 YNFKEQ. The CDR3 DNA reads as TGTGCCAGCAGCCACCCGGGACTGGGGACGTCCACTGAAGCTTTCTTT. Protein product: CASSHPGLGTSTEAFF.

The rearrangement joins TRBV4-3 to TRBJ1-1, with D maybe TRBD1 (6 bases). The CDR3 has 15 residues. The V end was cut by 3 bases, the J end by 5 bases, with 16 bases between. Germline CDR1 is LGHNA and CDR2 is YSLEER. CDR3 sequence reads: CASSHPRGGRTEAFF. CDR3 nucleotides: TGCGCCAGCAGCCATCCCCGGGGGGGGCGGACTGAAGCTTTCTTT.

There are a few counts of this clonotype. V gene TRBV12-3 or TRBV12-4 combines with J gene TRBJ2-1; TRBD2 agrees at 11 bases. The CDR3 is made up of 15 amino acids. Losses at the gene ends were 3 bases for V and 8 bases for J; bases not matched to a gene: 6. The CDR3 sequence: CASSFRLAGGYEQFF. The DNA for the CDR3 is TGTGCCAGCAGTTTTCGGCTAGCGGGGGGTTATGAGCAGTTCTTC.

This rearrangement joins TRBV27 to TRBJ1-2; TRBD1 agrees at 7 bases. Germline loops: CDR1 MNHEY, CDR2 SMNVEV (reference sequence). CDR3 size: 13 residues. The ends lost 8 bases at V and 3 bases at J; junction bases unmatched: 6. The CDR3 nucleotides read TGTGCCAGCCGACAGGGATGGGACTATGGCTACACCTTC. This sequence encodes CASRQGWDYGYTF.

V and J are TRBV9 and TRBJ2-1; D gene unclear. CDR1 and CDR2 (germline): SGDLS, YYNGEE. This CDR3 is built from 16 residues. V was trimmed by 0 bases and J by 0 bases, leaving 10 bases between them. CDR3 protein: CASSVDSRSSYNEQFF. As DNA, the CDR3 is TGTGCCAGCAGCGTAGATAGTCGAAGCTCCTACAATGAGCAGTTCTTC.

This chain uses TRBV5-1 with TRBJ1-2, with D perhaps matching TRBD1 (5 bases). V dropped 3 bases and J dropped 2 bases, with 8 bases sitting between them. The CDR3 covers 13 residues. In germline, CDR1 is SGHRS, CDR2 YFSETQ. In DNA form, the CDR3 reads TGCGCCAGCAGCTCCGGACACAACTATGGCTACACCTTC. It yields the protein CASSSGHNYGYTF. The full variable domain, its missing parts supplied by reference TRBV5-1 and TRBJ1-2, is KAGVTQTPRYLIKTRGQQVTLSCSPISGHRSVSWYQQTPGQGLQFLFEYFSETQRNKGNFPGRFSGRQFSNSRSEMNVSTLELGDSALYLCASSSGHNYGYTFGSGTRLTVV.

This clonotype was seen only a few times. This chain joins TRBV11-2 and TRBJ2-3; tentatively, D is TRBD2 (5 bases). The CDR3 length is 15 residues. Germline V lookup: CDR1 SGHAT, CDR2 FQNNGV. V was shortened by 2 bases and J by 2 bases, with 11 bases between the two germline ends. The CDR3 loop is CASSLWLANTDTQYF. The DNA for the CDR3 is TGTGCCAGCAGCTTATGGCTAGCCAACACAGATACGCAGTATTTT.

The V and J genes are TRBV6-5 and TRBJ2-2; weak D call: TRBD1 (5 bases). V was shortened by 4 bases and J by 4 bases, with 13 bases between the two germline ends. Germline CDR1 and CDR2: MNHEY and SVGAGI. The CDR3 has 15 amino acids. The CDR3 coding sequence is TGTGCCAGCAGTTTAGACAGAAGGAGCACCGGGGAGCTGTTTTTT. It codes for CASSLDRRSTGELFF.

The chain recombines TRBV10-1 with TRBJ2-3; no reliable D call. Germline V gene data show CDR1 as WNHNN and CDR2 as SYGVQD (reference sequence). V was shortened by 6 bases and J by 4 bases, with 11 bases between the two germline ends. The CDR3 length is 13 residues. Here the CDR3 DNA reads TGCGCCAGCAGCGGGTCCGGGCCAGATACGCAGTATTTT. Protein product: CASSGSGPDTQYF.

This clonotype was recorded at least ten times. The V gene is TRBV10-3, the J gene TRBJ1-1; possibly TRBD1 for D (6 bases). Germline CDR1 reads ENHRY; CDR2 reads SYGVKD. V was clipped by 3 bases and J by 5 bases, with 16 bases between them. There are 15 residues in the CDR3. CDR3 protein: CAISEGGASGTEAFF. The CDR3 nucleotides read TGTGCCATCAGTGAAGGGGGGGCGAGTGGGACTGAAGCTTTCTTT.

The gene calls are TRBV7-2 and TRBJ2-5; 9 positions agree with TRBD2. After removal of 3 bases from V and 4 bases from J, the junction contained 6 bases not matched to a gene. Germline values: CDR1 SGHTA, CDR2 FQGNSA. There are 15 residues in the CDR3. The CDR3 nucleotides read TGTGCCAGCAGCTTGCCACTAGCGGGCGGAGAGACCCAGTACTTC. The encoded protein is CASSLPLAGGETQYF.

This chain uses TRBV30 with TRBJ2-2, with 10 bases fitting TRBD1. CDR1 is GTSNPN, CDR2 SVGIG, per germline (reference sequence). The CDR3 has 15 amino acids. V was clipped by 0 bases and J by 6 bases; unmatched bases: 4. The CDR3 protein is CAWSVRTGGSGELFF. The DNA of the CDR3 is TGTGCCTGGAGTGTACGGACAGGGGGGTCCGGGGAGCTGTTTTTT.

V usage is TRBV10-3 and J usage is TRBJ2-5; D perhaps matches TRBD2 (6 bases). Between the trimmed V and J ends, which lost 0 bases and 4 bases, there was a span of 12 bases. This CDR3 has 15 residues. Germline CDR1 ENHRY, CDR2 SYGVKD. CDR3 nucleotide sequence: TGTGCCATCAGTGAGTCGGAGGCGGGGTCAGAGACCCAGTACTTC. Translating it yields CAISESEAGSETQYF.